These T cell receptor beta chains were read from a single sample in a study of shared clonotypes between healthy human individuals. Clones were read by immunoSEQ multiplex PCR, and TCRdb kept only the in-frame ones, dropping some. The sample lists around 2.1 million clones; roughly 91% were seen once. Specimen: naive CD8+ T cells from PBMCs. These receptors all stem from a man aged 18 to 30 in good health. Some clones in this sample may be carry-over from other donors' samples. The CDR3 runs from the conserved cysteine through the conserved F or W. A D gene is named only where the DNA matches it firmly. Size values are once, few and many counts, or a class for expanded clones, and some rows have none.

CDR3 protein	CDR3 DNA	clone size	D gene	J gene	V gene
CASRESAYREGGYTF	TGTGCCAGCAGAGAGAGTGCGTACAGGGAGGGTGGCTACACCTTC	.	.	TRBJ1-2	TRBV27
CASSIERRSAYEKLFF	TGTGCCAGTAGTATAGAACGCAGATCGGCGTATGAAAAACTGTTTTTT	.	.	TRBJ1-4	TRBV19
CASSYPMGEQYF	TGTGCCAGCAGTTACCCGATGGGCGAGCAGTACTTC	once	.	TRBJ2-7	TRBV6-6
CASSDRALGGEQYF	TGTGCCAGCAGCGACCGGGCGCTCGGGGGCGAGCAGTACTTC	.	.	TRBJ2-7	TRBV9
CASSFGTGFSYEQYF	TGTGCCAGCAGTTTCGGGACAGGCTTTTCCTACGAGCAGTACTTC	once	TRBD1	TRBJ2-7	TRBV11-3
CASSSTGLMNTEAFF	TGTGCCAGCAGTTCAACGGGACTCATGAACACTGAAGCTTTCTTT	once	.	TRBJ1-1	TRBV27
CSVDQRENTGELFF	TGCAGCGTTGATCAGCGGGAGAACACCGGGGAGCTGTTTTTT	.	TRBD2	TRBJ2-2	TRBV29-1
CASSVVDGGEETQYF	TGTGCCAGCAGCGTAGTCGATGGGGGCGAAGAGACCCAGTACTTC	.	.	TRBJ2-5	TRBV9
CSVQGLSSYEQYF	TGCAGCGTTCAGGGACTTAGCTCCTACGAGCAGTACTTC	.	.	TRBJ2-7	TRBV29-1
CASSDRGGQGYEQYF	TGTGCCAGCAGCGACCGGGGAGGACAGGGGTACGAGCAGTACTTC	.	TRBD1	TRBJ2-7	TRBV2
CASSPGDPNVLTF	TGTGCCAGCAGCCCAGGGGACCCGAACGTCCTGACTTTC	.	.	TRBJ2-6	TRBV9
CASSVRRTTETQYF	TGTGCCAGCAGTGTTCGGAGGACTACGGAGACCCAGTACTTC	.	.	TRBJ2-5	TRBV6-1
CASSLGRQREFF	TGTGCCAGCAGCTTAGGACGGCAAAGGGAGTTCTTC	once	.	TRBJ2-1	TRBV11-2
CASSLRTSGPSYNEQFF	TGTGCCAGCAGTTTAAGGACTAGCGGCCCCTCCTACAATGAGCAGTTCTTC	.	TRBD2	TRBJ2-1	TRBV28
CASSTTGTWNTGELFF	TGTGCCAGCAGCACGACCGGGACCTGGAACACCGGGGAGCTGTTTTTT	few	.	TRBJ2-2	TRBV7-9
CAISESDREPTMNTEAFF	TGTGCCATCAGTGAGTCGGACAGGGAGCCGACTATGAACACTGAAGCTTTCTTT	.	TRBD1	TRBJ1-1	TRBV10-3
CASSPGARAYNEQFF	TGTGCCAGCAGTCCTGGGGCCAGGGCCTACAATGAGCAGTTCTTC	.	.	TRBJ2-1	TRBV27
CASSSPLGSEQFF	TGTGCCAGCAGTTCCCCCCTTGGCAGTGAGCAGTTCTTC	.	.	TRBJ2-1	TRBV6-5
CASSLRGGKNTEAFF	TGTGCCAGCAGCTTAAGGGGGGGCAAAAACACTGAAGCTTTCTTT	.	.	TRBJ1-1	TRBV7-2
CASSSLRQGDYGYTF	TGTGCCAGCAGTTCCCTGCGACAGGGCGACTATGGCTACACCTTC	once	TRBD1	TRBJ1-2	TRBV28
CASSPREGFRNTEAFF	TGCGCCAGCAGCCCCAGGGAGGGATTCAGGAACACTGAAGCTTTCTTT	few	.	TRBJ1-1	TRBV4-1
CASRDYEQYF	TGTGCCAGTAGGGACTACGAGCAGTACTTC	.	.	TRBJ2-7	TRBV2
CASTDPRGGGVSQHF	TGTGCCAGCACCGATCCGAGGGGCGGCGGAGTGTCCCAGCATTTT	.	.	TRBJ1-5	TRBV6-1
CASSQQVYAYEQYF	TGTGCCAGCAGCCAACAGGTGTACGCATACGAGCAGTACTTC	.	.	TRBJ2-7	TRBV6-5
CATSRVPGTGGVQPQHF	TGTGCCACCAGCAGAGTTCCCGGGACAGGGGGCGTTCAGCCCCAGCATTTT	.	TRBD1	TRBJ1-5	TRBV15
CASWVGGISTDTQYF	TGTGCCAGCTGGGTGGGCGGGATTAGCACAGATACGCAGTATTTT	.	.	TRBJ2-3	TRBV2
CASSQHPSYNEQFF	TGTGCCAGTAGTCAGCACCCTTCCTACAATGAGCAGTTCTTC	.	.	TRBJ2-1	TRBV19
CASSHGTSGQETQYF	TGTGCCAGCAGCCACGGGACTAGCGGACAAGAGACCCAGTACTTC	.	TRBD2	TRBJ2-5	TRBV27
CASSLLAGVSYEQYF	TGTGCCAGCAGTTTACTAGCGGGAGTCTCCTACGAGCAGTACTTC	.	TRBD2	TRBJ2-7	TRBV28
CASSSRLAAYNEQFF	TGTGCCAGCAGTTCTAGACTAGCCGCCTACAATGAGCAGTTCTTC	.	TRBD2	TRBJ2-1	TRBV27
CSVAQGAYEQYF	TGCAGCGTCGCCCAGGGGGCCTACGAGCAGTACTTC	.	TRBD1	TRBJ2-7	TRBV29-1
CASSRQGSSYEQYF	TGTGCCAGCAGCAGACAGGGGAGCTCCTACGAGCAGTACTTC	.	TRBD1	TRBJ2-7	TRBV28
CASTLRAANQPQHF	TGTGCCAGCACCCTCAGGGCAGCTAATCAGCCCCAGCATTTT	.	.	TRBJ1-5	TRBV28
CASSQVRERDTDTQYF	TGCGCCAGCAGCCAAGTTCGCGAAAGGGACACAGATACGCAGTATTTT	.	.	TRBJ2-3	TRBV4-1
CASSFEGRGLAGLFYEQYF	TGTGCCAGCAGTTTCGAAGGTCGCGGACTAGCGGGTCTTTTCTACGAGCAGTACTTC	once	TRBD2	TRBJ2-7	TRBV28
CASSLSEGLAFEQYF	TGTGCCAGCAGTTTATCGGAGGGACTAGCGTTCGAGCAGTACTTC	.	TRBD2	TRBJ2-7	TRBV28
CASTHGDGYEQYF	TGCGCCAGTACCCACGGGGACGGATACGAGCAGTACTTC	.	.	TRBJ2-7	TRBV5-1
CASYDGNTGELFF	TGTGCCAGCTATGATGGGAACACCGGGGAGCTGTTTTTT	.	.	TRBJ2-2	TRBV7-8
CATAPGQGLFGTDTQYF	TGTGCCACCGCTCCGGGACAGGGGCTATTTGGCACAGATACGCAGTATTTT	once	TRBD1	TRBJ2-3	TRBV15
CASTDRGSSYEQYF	TGTGCCAGCACTGACAGGGGATCCTCCTACGAGCAGTACTTC	.	TRBD1	TRBJ2-7	TRBV5-6
CASSQGAGGYSEQFF	TGCGCCAGCAGCCAAGGGGCGGGAGGATACTCTGAGCAGTTCTTC	.	TRBD2	TRBJ2-1	TRBV4-3
CASSQGGSEKLFF	TGTGCCAGCAGCCAAGGGGGATCTGAAAAACTGTTTTTT	.	.	TRBJ1-4	TRBV9
CASRLAGSSYNEQFF	TGTGCCAGTAGGCTCGCAGGGTCCTCCTACAATGAGCAGTTCTTC	.	.	TRBJ2-1	TRBV19
CASSLGRNYGYTF	TGTGCCAGCAGCTTAGGACGGAACTATGGCTACACCTTC	.	.	TRBJ1-2	TRBV13
CASTLGGSFAGYEQYF	TGTGCCAGCACCCTCGGGGGGAGTTTTGCGGGCTACGAGCAGTACTTC	once	TRBD2	TRBJ2-7	TRBV5-6
CASSVTGTTNEKLFF	TGTGCCAGCAGCGTAACGGGGACAACTAATGAAAAACTGTTTTTT	.	.	TRBJ1-4	TRBV9
CASSLGTPPRNGYTF	TGTGCCAGCAGCTTGGGGACACCCCCAAGGAATGGCTACACCTTC	.	.	TRBJ1-2	TRBV5-6
CALAGGDPGRTEAFF	TGTGCCCTCGCGGGAGGGGACCCTGGGCGCACTGAAGCTTTCTTT	.	.	TRBJ1-1	TRBV21-1
CASSLGQVAYEQYF	TGCGCCAGCAGCTTGGGACAGGTCGCCTACGAGCAGTACTTC	.	.	TRBJ2-7	TRBV5-1
CASSPPTREEQFF	TGTGCCAGCTCACCACCCACGAGGGAGGAGCAGTTCTTC	.	.	TRBJ2-1	TRBV18
CSASEGGGTEAFF	TGCAGCGCCTCCGAAGGGGGGGGGACTGAAGCTTTCTTT	.	.	TRBJ1-1	TRBV29-1
CASSVEASLYEQYF	TGTGCCAGCAGCGTAGAGGCGTCACTCTACGAGCAGTACTTC	.	.	TRBJ2-7	TRBV9
CASRSDRASYNSPLHF	TGCGCCAGCAGGTCGGACAGGGCCTCCTATAATTCACCCCTCCACTTT	.	TRBD1	TRBJ1-6	TRBV10-2
CASSLGSNTGELFF	TGTGCCAGCAGCTTAGGCTCGAACACCGGGGAGCTGTTTTTT	.	.	TRBJ2-2	TRBV7-8
CASSHTSGNNEQFF	TGTGCCAGCAGTCACACTAGCGGAAACAATGAGCAGTTCTTC	.	TRBD2	TRBJ2-1	TRBV7-2